The 25 T cell receptor beta chains below were found in one sample sequenced in a study of T cell responses to AZD1222 COVID-19 vaccine. Profiling relied on immunoSEQ multiplex PCR, and the TCRdb table lists in-frame clones only, not all of them. The data show 110,000 to 150,000 clones, with approximately 94% seen just once and roughly 9.1% held by the top ten. Source: peripheral blood, taken on day 0 of AZD1222 vaccination. These receptor sequences come from an adult in good health.

V is TRBV28 and J is TRBJ1-2; D may be TRBD1 (6 bases). From germline, CDR1 is MDHEN and CDR2 SYDVKM. V was clipped by 6 bases and J by 4 bases, with 18 bases between them. This CDR3 comprises 15 residues. The CDR3 loop reads CASRISGTLIYGYTF. The CDR3 coding sequence is TGTGCCAGCAGAATTTCCGGGACACTCATCTATGGCTACACCTTC.

The chain links TRBV4-1 to TRBJ2-5; D may be TRBD2 (6 bases). Germline V lookup: CDR1 MGHRA, CDR2 YSYEKL. The CDR3 length is 16 residues. Trimming stripped 0 bases from V and 7 bases from J, with 18 bases between. CDR3: CASSQEGAGITSTQYF. In DNA form, the CDR3 reads TGCGCCAGCAGCCAAGAAGGGGCGGGGATCACCTCGACCCAGTACTTC.

The rearrangement joins TRBV18 to TRBJ1-2, with TRBD1 identical over 9 bases. Germline values: CDR1 KGHSH, CDR2 LQKENI. V was clipped by 2 bases and J by 9 bases; unmatched bases: 16. This CDR3 contains 17 residues. The CDR3 region has the DNA TGTGCCAGCTCACCAACGATAAAAGGACAGGGGTTAGTACGCTACACCTTC. Protein: CASSPTIKGQGLVRYTF.

The chain carries TRBV18 and TRBJ1-1; maybe TRBD1 (5 bases). The CDR3 runs 15 residues. Germline values: CDR1 KGHSH, CDR2 LQKENI. V lost 6 bases and J lost 1, with 15 bases in between. The CDR3 sequence: CASSRPGTGNTEAFF. As DNA, the CDR3 is TGTGCCAGCTCCCGACCGGGGACGGGGAACACTGAAGCTTTCTTT.

The table lists this clone with a count of one. The V gene is TRBV29-1, the J gene TRBJ2-2; the D is unclear. The V end was cut by 1 base, the J end by 1 base, with 7 bases between. The CDR3 length is 14 residues. Germline V lookup: CDR1 SQVTM, CDR2 ANQGSEA. In nucleotides, the CDR3 is TGCAGCGTTGAAGGGCGGCGGAACACCGGGGAGCTGTTTTTT. Protein: CSVEGRRNTGELFF.

The CDR3 protein is CASSLYVSRTGGPGYTF. The CDR3, as DNA: TGCGCCAGCAGCTTGTACGTTTCGCGGACAGGGGGCCCTGGCTACACCTTC. This chain links TRBV5-1 with TRBJ1-2; 11 nucleotides line up with TRBD1. The V gene's germline CDR1 is SGHRS and CDR2 YFSETQ. The CDR3 contains 17 residues. The junction had 12 bases not matched to a gene; V was cut back by 1 base and J by 7 bases.

The chain recombines TRBV6-2 or TRBV6-3 with TRBJ2-1, with TRBD2 matching 11 bases. The V segment lost 2 bases and the J segment 0 bases; nucleotides outside the gene matches: 9. Germline V gene sequence: CDR1 MNHEY, CDR2 SVGEGT. This CDR3 has 19 residues. This CDR3 reads CASSYTSGGPLSSYNEQFF. DNA of the CDR3: TGTGCCAGCAGTTACACTAGCGGGGGCCCTTTAAGCTCCTACAATGAGCAGTTCTTC.

This clone showed up just once. J is TRBJ2-7 and V is TRBV19; TRBD1 agrees at 10 bases. The CDR3 is 16 residues long. The germline CDR1 and CDR2 sequences are LNHDA and SQIVND (reference sequence). J lost 6 bases, V lost 3 bases, and 11 bases had no gene match. In nucleotides, the CDR3 is TGTGCCAGTAGTATTGGTTTGGGGACAGGGGTGAGCGAGCAGTACTTC. This gives the protein CASSIGLGTGVSEQYF.

The rearrangement links TRBV7-2 to TRBJ1-5; D is possibly TRBD1 (5 bases). V was clipped by 6 bases and J by 0 bases, with 12 bases between them. This CDR3 is built from 15 residues. Germline V gene sequence: CDR1 SGHTA, CDR2 FQGNSA. CDR3 residues: CASSTVGGSNQPQHF. CDR3 sequence (DNA): TGTGCCAGCAGTACCGTCGGGGGTAGCAATCAGCCCCAGCATTTT.

This clone occurred once. The chain is built from TRBV30 and TRBJ1-2; D not resolved. Trimming took 1 base from V and 5 from J, leaving 5 bases between them. The CDR3 covers 11 residues. Germline V CDR1 and CDR2: GTSNPN, SVGIG (reference sequence). The CDR3 sequence: CAWSGGYGYTF. The CDR3 DNA follows: TGTGCCTGGAGTGGTGGGTATGGCTACACCTTC. The full variable domain, in which reference TRBV30 and TRBJ1-2 provide the parts outside the CDR3, is SQTIHQWPATLVQPVGSPLSLECTVEGTSNPNLYWYRQAAGRGLQLLFYSVGIGQISSEVPQNLSASRPQDRQFILSSKKLLLSDSGFYLCAWSGGYGYTFGSGTRLTVV.

The gene calls are TRBV5-5 and TRBJ2-7, with D tentatively TRBD1 or TRBD2 (5 bases each). V lost 3 bases, J lost 2 bases, and 18 bases lay in between. The CDR3 contains 16 residues. Per the germline V gene, CDR1 is SGHKS and CDR2 is YYEKEE (reference sequence). CDR3 nucleotide sequence: TGTGCCAGCAGCTCCGGGACGGGGTCCTCTCCCTACGAGCAGTACTTC. Its protein product is CASSSGTGSSPYEQYF.

The rearrangement joins TRBV4-1 to TRBJ1-5; 8 nucleotides agree with TRBD1. Germline V gene lookup returns CDR1 MGHRA and CDR2 YSYEKL. J gave up 2 bases and V 8 bases, and 5 bases lay outside the gene matches. The CDR3 consists of 14 residues. This CDR3 is CASAGGQGNQPQHF. The CDR3 DNA follows: TGCGCCAGCGCCGGGGGACAGGGCAATCAGCCCCAGCATTTT.

On this clone: The sample carries other DNA sequences with the same CDR3. The rearrangement links TRBV19 to TRBJ2-7; 9 bases align to TRBD1. The CDR3 covers 14 residues. The ends lost 6 bases at V and 4 bases at J; junction bases unmatched: 7. Germline CDR1 LNHDA, CDR2 SQIVND (reference sequence). CDR3 nucleotides: TGTGCCAGTAGCCCCGGGACAGGGTCGTACGAGCAGTACTTC. Amino acids: CASSPGTGSYEQYF. Complete variable domain (other parts from reference TRBV19 and TRBJ2-7): DGGITQSPKYLFRKEGQNVTLSCEQNLNHDAMYWYRQDPGQGLRLIYYSQIVNDFQKGDIAEGYSVSREKKESFPLTVTSAQKNPTAFYLCASSPGTGSYEQYFGPGTRLTVT.

The chain recombines TRBV13 with TRBJ1-3; perhaps TRBD1 as D (5 bases). CDR3 length: 15 residues. Trimming left V 8 bases short and J 0 bases short, with 14 bases between. CDR1 and CDR2 (germline): PRHDT, FYEKMQ (reference sequence). DNA for the CDR3: TGTGCCAGCTCAAGGGACCTAACCTCTGGAAACACCATATATTTT. It encodes CASSRDLTSGNTIYF. The full variable domain, rest sourced from reference TRBV13 and TRBJ1-3, is AAGVIQSPRHLIKEKRETATLKCYPIPRHDTVYWYQQGPGQDPQFLISFYEKMQSDKGSIPDRFSAQQFSDYHSELNMSSLELGDSALYFCASSRDLTSGNTIYFGEGSWLTVV.

V usage is TRBV10-3 and J usage is TRBJ2-1; 7 bases are a match to TRBD1. Per the germline V gene, CDR1 is ENHRY and CDR2 is SYGVKD. V shed 0 bases, J shed 3 bases, and the junction held 11 bases outside the gene matches. The CDR3 is 18 residues long. CDR3 protein: CAISESTHSGGFYNEQFF. CDR3 DNA sequence: TGTGCCATCAGTGAGTCGACCCACTCAGGGGGATTCTACAATGAGCAGTTCTTC.

The chain combines TRBV18 with TRBJ1-2; possible D gene TRBD1, 6 bases. The germline CDR1 and CDR2 sequences are KGHSH and LQKENI. V lost 1 base and J 6 bases, leaving 9 bases between the germline ends. The CDR3 is made up of 13 amino acids. CDR3 bases: TGTGCCAGCTCACCACACAGGGAGGATGGCTACACCTTC. Encoded protein: CASSPHREDGYTF.

This sequence joins TRBV10-2 and TRBJ2-7, with 9 bases matching TRBD1. V was clipped by 6 bases and J by 6 bases; unmatched bases: 15. CDR1 and CDR2 from the germline V gene are WSHSY and SAAADI. This CDR3 spans 16 amino acids. The CDR3 region has the DNA TGCGCCAGCAGGCAGTTTGTCGGGACAGGGTCTCTCGAGCAGTACTTC. It translates to CASRQFVGTGSLEQYF.

This chain links TRBV9 with TRBJ2-3, with D perhaps matching TRBD1 or TRBD2 (6 bases each). V was trimmed by 3 bases and J by 5 bases, leaving 16 bases between them. CDR1 and CDR2 from the germline V gene are SGDLS and YYNGEE. CDR3 length equals 15 residues. The CDR3 nucleotides are TGTGCCAGCAGCGACCGACCCGGGGGCCTAGATACGCAGTATTTT. This gives the protein CASSDRPGGLDTQYF. Using reference TRBV9 and TRBJ2-3 for the parts outside the CDR3, the full variable domain is DSGVTQTPKHLITATGQRVTLRCSPRSGDLSVYWYQQSLDQGLQFLIQYYNGEERAKGNILERFSAQQFPDLHSELNLSSLELGDSALYFCASSDRPGGLDTQYFGPGTRLTVL.

This clone was seen only a few times. The rearrangement uses TRBV7-9 and TRBJ2-5; D may be TRBD2 (5 bases). This CDR3 spans 13 amino acids. Per the germline V gene, CDR1 is SEHNR and CDR2 is FQNEAQ (reference sequence). The V end lost 3 bases, the J end lost 4 bases, and 9 bases lay between the germline ends. The CDR3 DNA reads TGTGCCAGCAGCTTGGCGGGTGGAGAGACCCAGTACTTC. It encodes CASSLAGGETQYF.

This clone was counted a single time. The chain links TRBV7-2 to TRBJ2-7; D perhaps matches TRBD1 (6 bases). Germline V gene data show CDR1 as SGHTA and CDR2 as FQGNSA. There are 13 residues in the CDR3. Trimming pared 5 bases from V and 5 bases from J, leaving 13 bases between. The CDR3 loop is CASSPGHLDEQYF. The CDR3, as DNA: TGTGCCAGCAGCCCGGGACATCTGGACGAGCAGTACTTC.

This clone was recorded once. CDR3 protein: CASTTGTARRETQYF. Written as DNA, the CDR3 is TGTGCCAGCACCACTGGGACCGCCCGGAGAGAGACCCAGTACTTC. The V call is TRBV9, the J call TRBJ2-5; D possibly uses TRBD1 or TRBD2 (5 bases each). CDR3 size: 15 residues. CDR1 SGDLS and CDR2 YYNGEE come from the germline V gene. The V and J ends lost 6 bases and 4 bases respectively, with 19 bases between them.

The J gene is TRBJ1-2, the V gene TRBV7-2, with TRBD1 matching 10 bases. Germline values: CDR1 SGHTA, CDR2 FQGNSA. V shed 8 bases and J 8 bases; nucleotides not matched to a gene: 20. CDR3 length: 17 residues. The CDR3 DNA is TGTGCCAGCTCCCAGGAAATTACCGGGACAGGGGAAGAGGGCTACACCTTC. Translated, it gives CASSQEITGTGEEGYTF. Full variable domain (rest looked up from reference TRBV7-2 and TRBJ1-2): GAGVSQSPSNKVTEKGKDVELRCDPISGHTALYWYRQSLGQGLEFLIYFQGNSAPDKSGLPSDRFSAERTGGSVSTLTIQRTQQEDSAVYLCASSQEITGTGEEGYTFGSGTRLTVV.

J is TRBJ1-1 and V is TRBV6-5, with D tentatively TRBD1 (5 bases). This CDR3 spans 14 amino acids. Trimming pared 11 bases from V and 3 bases from J, leaving 19 bases between. Germline V gives CDR1 MNHEY, CDR2 SVGAGI. CDR3 sequence: CASGPRGVYTEAFF. In DNA, the CDR3 is TGTGCCTCGGGACCCCGGGGAGTATACACTGAAGCTTTCTTT.

The genes are TRBV6-1 and TRBJ1-5, with no clear D. CDR3 length: 13 residues. Germline values: CDR1 MNHNS, CDR2 SASEGT. V lost 3 bases and J 5 bases, leaving 8 bases between the germline ends. The CDR3 DNA reads as TGTGCCAGCAGTGAGTCAGGTGATCAGCCCCAGCATTTT. It encodes CASSESGDQPQHF.

This chain joins TRBV5-4 and TRBJ2-1, with 10 nucleotides matching TRBD1. V lost 4 bases, J lost 2 bases, and 6 bases stayed unmatched. Germline CDR1 reads SGHNT; CDR2 reads YYREEE (reference sequence). The CDR3 has 16 amino acids. The CDR3 here is CASSAVGTGAYNEQFF. Here the CDR3 DNA reads TGTGCCAGCAGCGCCGTCGGGACAGGGGCCTACAATGAGCAGTTCTTC.